What follows is one TCR beta chain and its context. Its antigen target is currently unknown. No base qualities exist here, and no much larger clone lies one base off it. These data originate in a study of T cell responses to AZD1222 COVID-19 vaccine (dated by TCRdb to about 2021). General notes on the study: TCR sequencing was performed for 230 to 250 trial participants, of whom some 200 were given two doses of AZD1222 and approximately 25 were given two doses of MenACWY control vaccine. Trial participants were enrolled into age subgroups of 18-55, 56-69 and 70-plus years, which contained 148, 28 and 57 TCR-sequenced participants, respectively.

In the germline V gene, CDR1 corresponds to MGHRA and CDR2 to YSYEKL. Germline trimming: 5 bases from V, 1 base from J; junction bases outside gene matches: 12. The CDR3 has 18 amino acids, counting the end cysteine and phenylalanine. The only DNA kept is the CDR3, 54 bases in frame from the first base. The CDR3 regions of human TCRbeta chains were subjected to immunosequencing. In the paper's pipeline: TCRs in the repertoires were matched against a reference library of SARS-CoV-2-specific TCRs that had been generated with the MIRA antigen-specificity platform. Breadth was defined as the fraction of unique TCRs that were SARS-CoV-2-associated, and depth was defined as the fraction of total T cells that were SARS-CoV-2-associated. Using the MIRA data, each spike-specific TCR was assigned both to the spike region to which the TCR was reactive and to a CD4 or CD8 class. Log10-transformed breadth and depth values were compared by one-way ANOVA with Sidak's multiple comparisons tests. The clones in this table, taken by TCRdb from immuneACCESS, are in-frame only. Not every clone is retained; where verified, under half of the shortfall comes from an unresolved V gene, and the cause of the rest is unknown. V and J calls and clone size are copied from that table; D and trimming were computed from the DNA. The sample table shows 100,000 to 150,000 clones, and approximately 90% are seen once. Roughly 3.8% of the sample comes from the top ten.

Per the publication, the time point label means: about 28 days (+/-7) after the second vaccine dose. AZD1222 recipients with second doses at about 4 weeks or about 12 weeks were pooled, because spike-specific TCR depth and breadth did not differ between schedules. Vaccinee samples were obtained from the UK trials COV001 and COV002, which included a single-blind randomized controlled phase 2/3 trial of AZD1222 (ChAdOx1 nCoV-19) in healthy adults. For TCRbeta chain sequencing, PBMC samples were collected from trial participants at day 0 and at day 28 after the second dose. Overall study results and their limits: Because no samples from the day 14 peak response were available, repertoires could be characterized only after the peak T cell response. Participants were mostly white British and included more females than males, and it was suggested by the authors that clonal diversity may have been underestimated. Conclusions about previously exposed vaccinees are limited, since just five or six AZD1222 recipients were seropositive for SARS-CoV-2 at baseline. After two AZD1222 doses, spike-specific TCR breadth and depth were significantly higher than at day 0 and than in MenACWY recipients. Epitopes outside the regions mutated in the B.1.351 and B.1.1.7 variants were reportedly recognized by nearly half of the unique spike-specific TCRs. The 56-69-year group was small, and its depth increase did not reach significance, likely because of low power. The whole spike protein was spanned by vaccine-associated CD4 TCRs, and dominant responses were seen in regions 160-218 and 743-854.

The source is an adult who received the AZD1222 COVID-19 vaccine. The sequenced sample was peripheral blood, obtained 28 days after the second AZD1222 dose. This chain is built from TRBV4-1 and TRBJ2-2, with 8 middle bases fitting TRBD2. The CDR3 region: CASSTYAGTSMNTGELFF. The DNA sequence follows: TGCGCCAGCAGCACCTACGCTGGGACTAGTATGAACACCGGGGAGCTGTTTTTT.